Listed here is a single T cell receptor beta chain. This PCR relied on a set of 60 Vbeta primers and 13 Jbeta primers. TCRdb's table, derived via immunoSEQ multiplex PCR, lists solely in-frame clones and lacks some. The data show over 150,000 clones, about three quarters seen once. The data originate from a study of cytomegalovirus exposure and HLA in healthy donors. Across the whole study: Sequencing of about 179 million T cells in an earlier analysis found about 120 million unique TCR beta sequences.

Sequenced: PBMCs. The TCR comes from a man in his late teens or twenties in good health and CMV-seronegative.

CDR3 DNA sequence: TGTGCCAGCAGTTTAACAGGGGAGAATTCACCCCTCCACTTT. This codes for CASSLTGENSPLHF. This chain uses TRBV27 with TRBJ1-6, with 7 positions matching TRBD1. CDR1 MNHEY and CDR2 SMNVEV come from the germline V gene (reference sequence). This CDR3 region has 14 residues. Trimming cost V 2 bases and J 7 bases; bases outside gene matches: 2.